The following is a T cell receptor beta chain sequence with its context. The target antigen is unknown. Looked up from germline, CDR1 is MNHEY and CDR2 is SVGAGI. With V trimmed by 2 bases and J by 7 bases, 4 bases remained unmatched. The CDR3 is 14 residues long. This entry comes from a study of cytomegalovirus exposure and HLA in healthy donors. Findings and limits, study-wide: There were some V segments, including TRBV6-2 and TRBV6-3, excluded as indistinguishable.

Both 60 Vbeta primers and 13 Jbeta primers went into the PCR. Profiling relied on immunoSEQ multiplex PCR, and the TCRdb table lists in-frame clones only, not all of them. The sample includes 40,000 to 45,000 clones, 60% to 80% of them seen just once. This chain links TRBV6-5 with TRBJ2-1, with 8 bases lining up with TRBD1. The TCR comes from a man between 25 and 39 years old in good health and CMV-seronegative. The material sequenced was PBMCs. The CDR3, as DNA: TGTGCCAGCAGTTACACAGGGGGTGTTAATGAGCAGTTCTTC. It yields the protein CASSYTGGVNEQFF.